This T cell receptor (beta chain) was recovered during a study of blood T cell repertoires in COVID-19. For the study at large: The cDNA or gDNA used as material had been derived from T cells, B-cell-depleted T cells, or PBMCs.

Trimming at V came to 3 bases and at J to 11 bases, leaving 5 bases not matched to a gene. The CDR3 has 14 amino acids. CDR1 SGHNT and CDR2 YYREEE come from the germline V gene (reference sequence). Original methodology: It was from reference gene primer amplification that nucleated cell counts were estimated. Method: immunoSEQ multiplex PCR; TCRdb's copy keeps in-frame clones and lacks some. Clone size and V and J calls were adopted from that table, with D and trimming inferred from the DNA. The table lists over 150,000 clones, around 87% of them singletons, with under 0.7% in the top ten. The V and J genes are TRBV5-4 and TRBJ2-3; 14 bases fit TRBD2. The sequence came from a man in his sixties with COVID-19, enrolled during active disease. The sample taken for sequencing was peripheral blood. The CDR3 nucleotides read TGTGCCAGCAGCTCGGGACTAGCGGGAGTTGGGCAGTATTTT. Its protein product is CASSSGLAGVGQYF.